The 10 T cell receptor beta chains below come from one sample, sequenced in a study of cytomegalovirus exposure and HLA in healthy donors. Libraries were prepared by immunoSEQ multiplex PCR; TCRdb keeps only in-frame clonotypes and omits some of them. The sample yields around 91,000 clones, 93% seen once. The sequencing sample was made of PBMCs. These receptors originate from a woman between 25 and 40 years old in good health and CMV-seropositive.

This clone occurred once. The chain couples TRBV5-1 to TRBJ2-1; perhaps TRBD2 as D (6 bases). Germline-derived CDR1 and CDR2 are SGHRS and YFSETQ. V dropped 2 bases and J dropped 9 bases, with 30 bases sitting between them. The CDR3 is 19 amino acids. The CDR3 coding sequence is TGCGCCAGCAGCTTCTTCGCTATTTCCGGGACTCTAACTCCTTCTGAGCAGTTCTTC. Translated: CASSFFAISGTLTPSEQFF.

The genes are TRBV7-6 and TRBJ2-4; TRBD1 might be the D (7 bases). Germline lookup yields CDR1 SGHVS and CDR2 FNYEAQ. The CDR3 extends over 16 amino acids. Trimming cost V 5 bases and J 7 bases, with 21 bases left between them. In DNA form, the CDR3 reads TGTGCCAGCAGCCCCTCAGGGGGAGCCGGAGGGAACATTCAGTACTTC. Translated, it gives CASSPSGGAGGNIQYF.

V and J are TRBV28 and TRBJ2-7, with 11 bases matching TRBD1. This CDR3 spans 15 amino acids. CDR1 is MDHEN, CDR2 SYDVKM, per germline. The junction had 5 bases not matched to a gene; V was cut back by 5 bases and J by 2 bases. CDR3 DNA: TGTGCCAGCAGTCCCCCGGGACAGGGGGCCTACGAGCAGTACTTC. Translation: CASSPPGQGAYEQYF.

The chain links TRBV27 to TRBJ2-7, with 9 bases lining up with TRBD2. This CDR3 spans 17 amino acids. The junction had 16 bases not matched to a gene; V was cut back by 3 bases and J by 7 bases. Germline CDR1 MNHEY, CDR2 SMNVEV (reference sequence). The CDR3: CASSFWGVAGGPGEQYF. The CDR3 coding sequence is TGTGCCAGCAGTTTTTGGGGAGTCGCGGGAGGGCCTGGGGAGCAGTACTTC.

The V gene is TRBV15, the J gene TRBJ2-7, with 9 bases fitting TRBD1. The CDR3 consists of 17 residues. Germline V gene data show CDR1 as LNHNV and CDR2 as YYDKDF (reference sequence). V lost 3 bases and J lost 0; bases outside the gene matches: 9. The CDR3 reads CATSSGTGFLFSYEQYF. The CDR3 DNA sequence: TGTGCCACCAGCAGCGGGACAGGGTTTTTGTTCTCCTACGAGCAGTACTTC.

CDR3 nucleotides: TGTGCCAGCAGTGATCCAGGGGAGCGCGAAAAACTGTTTTTT. This gives the protein CASSDPGEREKLFF. The J gene is TRBJ1-4, the V gene TRBV25-1; TRBD1 might be the D (6 bases). Germline V CDR1 and CDR2: MGHDK, SYGVNS. Trimming took 3 bases from V and 8 from J, leaving 13 bases between them. The CDR3 loop spans 14 amino acids.

The J gene is TRBJ2-5, the V gene TRBV11-2, with TRBD2 matching 10 bases. The CDR3 consists of 15 residues. J gave up 5 bases and V 3 bases, and 6 bases lay outside the gene matches. CDR1 and CDR2 from the germline V gene are SGHAT and FQNNGV. In DNA, the CDR3 is TGTGCCAGCAGCTTCGGGACTAGCGAAGCGGAGACCCAGTACTTC. Its protein is CASSFGTSEAETQYF.

The chain uses TRBV9 and TRBJ2-1; maybe TRBD2 (6 bases). The V and J ends lost 4 bases and 4 bases respectively, with 18 bases between them. Germline CDR1 SGDLS, CDR2 YYNGEE. This CDR3 contains 16 residues. CDR3 residues: CASSPPGTHGYNEQFF. CDR3 in DNA: TGTGCCAGCAGCCCACCCGGGACTCATGGTTACAATGAGCAGTTCTTC.

The chain carries TRBV5-1 and TRBJ2-5; 8 bases are a match to TRBD1. Germline assignment: CDR1 SGHRS and CDR2 YFSETQ. Trimming cost V 6 bases and J 2 bases; bases outside gene matches: 9. The CDR3 sequence is 15 residues long. The CDR3 DNA is TGCGCCAGCACATATCGGACAGGGAGACAAGAGACCCAGTACTTC. This codes for CASTYRTGRQETQYF. Looking up the rest from reference TRBV5-1 and TRBJ2-5 gives the full variable domain: KAGVTQTPRYLIKTRGQQVTLSCSPISGHRSVSWYQQTPGQGLQFLFEYFSETQRNKGNFPGRFSGRQFSNSRSEMNVSTLELGDSALYLCASTYRTGRQETQYFGPGTRLLVL.

This sequence joins TRBV5-6 and TRBJ2-1, with 11 bases fitting TRBD2. The CDR3 loop spans 16 amino acids. CDR1 is SGHDT and CDR2 is YYEEEE in the germline V gene. Trimming took 3 bases from V and 8 from J; bases not matched to a gene: 10. CDR3 region: CASSSLTSGRSDEQFF. The CDR3 DNA reads as TGTGCCAGCAGCTCATTAACTAGCGGGAGATCCGATGAGCAGTTCTTC.